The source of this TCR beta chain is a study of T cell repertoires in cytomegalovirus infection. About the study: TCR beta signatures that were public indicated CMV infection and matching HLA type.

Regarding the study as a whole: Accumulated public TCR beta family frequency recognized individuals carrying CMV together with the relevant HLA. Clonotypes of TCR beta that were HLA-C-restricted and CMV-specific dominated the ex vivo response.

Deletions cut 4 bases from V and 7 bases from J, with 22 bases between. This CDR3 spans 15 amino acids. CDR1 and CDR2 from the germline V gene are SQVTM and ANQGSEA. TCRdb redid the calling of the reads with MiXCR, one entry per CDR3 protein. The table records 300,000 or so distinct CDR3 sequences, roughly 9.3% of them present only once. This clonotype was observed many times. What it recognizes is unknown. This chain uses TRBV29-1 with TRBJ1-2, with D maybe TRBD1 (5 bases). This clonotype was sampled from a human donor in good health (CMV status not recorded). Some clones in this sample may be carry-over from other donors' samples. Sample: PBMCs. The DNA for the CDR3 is TGCAGCGTTGGGGGGTACGGGGGGGTACAGCGTGGCTACACCTTC. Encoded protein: CSVGGYGGVQRGYTF. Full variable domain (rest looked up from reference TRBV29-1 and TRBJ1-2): SAVISQKPSRDICQRGTSLTIQCQVDSQVTMMFWYRQQPGQSLTLIATANQGSEATYESGFVIDKFPISRPNLTFSTLTVSNMSPEDSSIYLCSVGGYGGVQRGYTFGSGTRLTVV.